These 27 T cell receptor beta chains originate from one sample sequenced in a study of neurological immune-mediated disorders (dated by TCRdb to the late 2010s). The library was built by means of 5' RACE. The sequencer was an Illumina HiSeq 2500. TCRdb applied fastp at Q25 and MiXCR to the public reads, then kept only in-frame beta chains. When rows share a CDR3 protein, they turn into one entry using the most common DNA and genes. The sample table records 45,000 to 70,000 distinct CDR3 sequences; approximately 4% of these occur just once. Together, the top ten hold around 3% of the sample. The sample taken for sequencing was PBMCs. The receptors shown here come from a man aged 50 to 60 with multiple sclerosis.

In its sample, this clonotype was seen many times. This chain joins TRBV20-1 and TRBJ2-1, with 10 positions matching TRBD2. This CDR3 contains 15 residues. The trim removed 2 bases at V and 6 bases at J, leaving 7 bases unmatched. The germline V gene encodes CDR1 DFQATT and CDR2 SNEGSKA (reference sequence). DNA of the CDR3: TGCAGTGCTAGACCGGGACTAGCGCCGGGCAATGAGCAGTTCTTC. It translates to CSARPGLAPGNEQFF.

This clonotype was seen repeatedly, ten times or more. The gene calls are TRBV20-1 and TRBJ2-5; 14 bases line up with TRBD2. CDR1 is DFQATT and CDR2 is SNEGSKA in the germline V gene (reference sequence). This CDR3 has 16 residues. The V and J ends lost 0 bases and 3 bases, in that order; junction bases with no gene match: 3. DNA of the CDR3: TGCAGTGCTAGAGACTGGACTAGCGGGAGGAAAGAGACCCAGTACTTC. Encoded protein: CSARDWTSGRKETQYF.

This clonotype was detected many times. The chain carries TRBV20-1 and TRBJ2-5, with a weak D call TRBD1 (6 bases). Trimming stripped 0 bases from V and 4 bases from J, with 9 bases between. The germline CDR1 and CDR2 sequences are DFQATT and SNEGSKA (reference sequence). The CDR3 spans 13 residues. The CDR3 DNA reads TGCAGTGCTAGAGAGGTGACAGGAGAGACCCAGTACTTC. The encoded protein is CSAREVTGETQYF.

This clonotype occurred many times. This chain joins TRBV14 and TRBJ2-1; perhaps TRBD2 as D (5 bases). Germline V lookup: CDR1 SGHDN, CDR2 FVKESK. V was shortened by 1 base and J by 8 bases, with 9 bases between the two germline ends. The CDR3 runs to 13 residues. The CDR3 here is CASSQGRRDEQFF. CDR3 sequence (DNA): TGTGCCAGCAGCCAAGGGAGGCGGGATGAGCAGTTCTTC.

This clonotype was seen only a few times. This chain connects TRBV4-1 to TRBJ2-6; D is uncertain. Germline-derived CDR1 and CDR2 are MGHRA and YSYEKL. Trimming left V 1 base short and J 1 base short, with 14 bases between. The CDR3 loop spans 18 amino acids. The DNA for the CDR3 is TGCGCCAGCAGCCAAGCAGGTTCATCTGAGTCTGGGGCCAACGTCCTGACTTTC. Translating it yields CASSQAGSSESGANVLTF.

This clonotype was counted at least ten times. The genes are TRBV20-1 and TRBJ2-3, with D hard to call. The V gene's germline CDR1 is DFQATT and CDR2 SNEGSKA (reference sequence). V was pared by 5 bases and J by 5 bases, with 8 bases between. The CDR3 length is 11 residues. The CDR3 is CSADLGDTQYF. The CDR3 nucleotides read TGCAGTGCTGATTTGGGAGATACGCAGTATTTT.

V is TRBV24-1 and J is TRBJ2-4; D is unresolved. Germline CDR1 is KGHDR and CDR2 is SFDVKD. Deletions cut 5 bases from V and 3 bases from J, with 13 bases between. This CDR3 spans 15 amino acids. CDR3 loop: CATSASGFDKNIQYF. The CDR3 nucleotides read TGTGCCACCAGTGCATCCGGGTTTGACAAAAACATTCAGTACTTC.

This clonotype was recorded many times. V gene TRBV12-5 combines with J gene TRBJ2-5, with 14 positions matching TRBD2. Per the germline V gene, CDR1 is LGHNT and CDR2 is FRNRAP. Trimming took 2 bases from V and 5 from J; bases not matched to a gene: 7. CDR3 length: 17 residues. This CDR3 is CASGLHRLAGGTETQYF. The CDR3 DNA reads as TGTGCTAGTGGTTTGCATCGACTAGCGGGAGGGACGGAGACCCAGTACTTC.

This clonotype was detected a few times. A read error may be the cause here, since a much bigger clone is one base away. The V and J genes are TRBV20-1 and TRBJ2-3; TRBD2 agrees at 14 bases. CDR1 and CDR2 (germline): DFQATT, SNEGSKA (reference sequence). This CDR3 region has 16 residues. Losses at the gene ends were 7 bases for V and 0 bases for J; bases not matched to a gene: 6. CDR3 amino acids: CSGQGLAGGSTDTQYF. The CDR3 coding sequence is TGCAGTGGCCAAGGACTAGCGGGGGGAAGCACAGATACGCAGTATTTT.

This clonotype was observed many times. The rearrangement joins TRBV20-1 to TRBJ2-7; unclear D gene. The CDR3 consists of 11 residues. The V end was cut by 6 bases, the J end by 0 bases, with 6 bases between. Germline lookup yields CDR1 DFQATT and CDR2 SNEGSKA (reference sequence). The chain's CDR3 is CSAYSSYEQYF. The CDR3 DNA sequence: TGCAGTGCCTATAGCTCCTACGAGCAGTACTTC.

This clonotype was picked up many times. This chain joins TRBV20-1 and TRBJ2-3, with 7 nucleotides matching TRBD2. This CDR3 comprises 15 residues. Germline V gene data show CDR1 as DFQATT and CDR2 as SNEGSKA (reference sequence). V lost 2 bases to trimming and J lost 1 base; unmatched junction nucleotides: 6. This CDR3 is CSARRLAERTDTQYF. CDR3 sequence (DNA): TGCAGTGCTAGAAGGCTAGCGGAACGCACAGATACGCAGTATTTT.

This clonotype occurred many times. The V gene is TRBV5-1, the J gene TRBJ1-4; maybe TRBD1 (5 bases). Germline V lookup: CDR1 SGHRS, CDR2 YFSETQ. CDR3 length: 15 residues. The V and J ends lost 4 bases and 7 bases respectively, with 17 bases between them. The DNA of the CDR3 is TGCGCCAGCAGCCCTCCCGGGACGGGACTTGAAAAACTGTTTTTT. The encoded protein is CASSPPGTGLEKLFF.

This clonotype was counted many times. This rearrangement joins TRBV12-3 or TRBV12-4 to TRBJ2-7; the match to TRBD1 covers 12 bases. The CDR3 consists of 14 residues. Trimming cost V 4 bases and J 4 bases; bases outside gene matches: 2. The CDR3 DNA follows: TGTGCCAGCAGTTGGGGACAGGGGGCTTACGAGCAGTACTTC. It specifies CASSWGQGAYEQYF.

This clonotype was seen repeatedly, ten times or more. V usage is TRBV25-1 and J usage is TRBJ2-1; D is ambiguous. Trimming left V 5 bases short and J 5 bases short, with 1 base between. Looked up from germline, CDR1 is MGHDK and CDR2 is SYGVNS. This CDR3 contains 10 residues. The CDR3 DNA is TGTGCCAGCAGTAACAATGAGCAGTTCTTC. Translating it yields CASSNNEQFF.

This clonotype was seen only a few times. The chain links TRBV20-1 to TRBJ1-1; 10 bases align to TRBD1. Germline assignment: CDR1 DFQATT and CDR2 SNEGSKA (reference sequence). The CDR3 contains 16 residues. The junction had 11 bases not matched to a gene; V was cut back by 6 bases and J by 1 base. The CDR3 bases are TGCAGTGCCCTCGTCAGGGGACAGGGGACGAACACTGAAGCTTTCTTT. As protein: CSALVRGQGTNTEAFF.

This chain joins TRBV5-1 and TRBJ1-1; D uncertain. The V gene's germline CDR1 is SGHRS and CDR2 YFSETQ. The V end was cut by 0 bases, the J end by 4 bases, with 19 bases between. The CDR3 extends over 17 amino acids. The CDR3: CASSLGDQVTSGTEAFF. The CDR3 nucleotides read TGCGCCAGCAGCTTGGGGGATCAGGTGACATCGGGCACTGAAGCTTTCTTT.

This clonotype was recorded many times. The CDR3: CASSFGRQETQYF. In DNA form, the CDR3 reads TGTGCCAGCAGTTTTGGAAGGCAAGAGACCCAGTACTTC. This chain joins TRBV12-3 or TRBV12-4 and TRBJ2-5; D unresolved. CDR3 length: 13 residues. Trimming removed 3 bases at V and 2 bases at J, with 7 bases between.

Ten or more counts support this clonotype. The chain employs TRBV6-6 and TRBJ2-7; no definite D call. Per the germline V gene, CDR1 is MNHNY and CDR2 is SVGAGI (reference sequence). V was trimmed by 5 bases and J by 0 bases, leaving 5 bases between them. The CDR3 is made up of 12 amino acids. CDR3 loop: CASSLHSYEQYF. CDR3 coding DNA: TGTGCCAGCAGTCTACACTCCTACGAGCAGTACTTC.

This clonotype was observed many times. The chain couples TRBV28 to TRBJ1-1; D unclear. This CDR3 region has 14 residues. Trimming shortened V by 5 bases and J by 1 base, and 11 bases separated the two germline ends. From germline, CDR1 is MDHEN and CDR2 SYDVKM. CDR3 in DNA: TGTGCCAGCAGTCCTTCGTCGGGGAACACTGAAGCTTTCTTT. Amino acid sequence: CASSPSSGNTEAFF.

This clonotype came up a few times. The chain couples TRBV20-1 to TRBJ2-1; 7 bases map to TRBD2. Per the germline V gene, CDR1 is DFQATT and CDR2 is SNEGSKA (reference sequence). Trimming at V came to 0 bases and at J to 1 base, leaving 9 bases not matched to a gene. The CDR3 covers 17 residues. For the CDR3, the DNA is TGCAGTGCTAGAGATCGGCTAGCGGTTTTTTCCTACAATGAGCAGTTCTTC. This translates into CSARDRLAVFSYNEQFF.

This clonotype was recorded at least ten times. At one end the junction does not follow the germline gene, possibly because of a read error. V gene TRBV4-1 combines with J gene TRBJ1-5, with TRBD1 as a possible D gene (6 bases). The CDR3 has 13 residues. Germline V gene data show CDR1 as MGHRA and CDR2 as YSYEKL. DNA for the CDR3: TGCGCCAGCAGCCGGACAGTAAATCAGCCCCAGAATTTT. Translated: CASSRTVNQPQNF.

The V call is TRBV18, the J call TRBJ2-7; TRBD1 is a possible D gene (5 bases). Trimming pared 2 bases from V and 7 bases from J, leaving 15 bases between. The CDR3 length is 14 residues. Germline CDR1 reads KGHSH; CDR2 reads LQKENI. The CDR3 DNA reads TGTGCCAGCTCACCAAGGGGAATAGAAGGTGAGCAGTACTTC. This translates into CASSPRGIEGEQYF.

This sequence joins TRBV15 and TRBJ2-2; 9 bases match TRBD2. Germline CDR1 and CDR2: LNHNV and YYDKDF (reference sequence). V shed 6 bases, J shed 5 bases, and the junction held 7 bases outside the gene matches. The CDR3 has 15 amino acids. The CDR3 DNA reads as TGTGCCACCAGGTCGGCTAGCGGGGTAACCGGGGAGCTGTTTTTT. Translated, it gives CATRSASGVTGELFF.

The sample holds many counts of this clonotype. The chain joins TRBV3-1 to TRBJ2-7, with 7 bases identical to TRBD1. V shed 4 bases, J shed 6 bases, and the junction held 6 bases outside the gene matches. Per germline, CDR1 LGHDT and CDR2 YNNKEL (reference sequence). The CDR3 runs 13 residues. CDR3 DNA sequence: TGTGCCAGCAGCCCCAACAGGGGCGGCGAGCAGTACTTC. This sequence encodes CASSPNRGGEQYF.

This clonotype was counted ten times or more. The gene calls are TRBV4-1 and TRBJ1-5; TRBD1 might be the D (6 bases). CDR3 length equals 18 residues. Germline-derived CDR1 and CDR2 are MGHRA and YSYEKL. V gave up 0 bases and J gave up 5 bases, with 20 bases separating them. DNA of the CDR3: TGCGCCAGCAGCCAAGATGTGGCAGGGGACATCAACCATCAGCCCCAGCATTTT. Encoded protein: CASSQDVAGDINHQPQHF.

The sample holds many counts of this clonotype. The genes are TRBV29-1 and TRBJ2-1, with 14 nucleotides matching TRBD2. CDR1 is SQVTM and CDR2 is ANQGSEA in the germline V gene. The CDR3 is 16 residues long. V was clipped by 4 bases and J by 7 bases; unmatched bases: 9. The CDR3 coding sequence is TGCAGCGTTGTTGGGATCAGGACTAGCGGGAGGAATGAGCAGTTCTTC. It specifies CSVVGIRTSGRNEQFF.

This clonotype occurred many times. The chain combines TRBV7-3 with TRBJ2-1, with 10 bases matching TRBD2. The germline V gene has CDR1 SGHTA and CDR2 FQGTGA. V trimming: 5 bases; J trimming: 8 bases; junction bases outside the gene matches: 12. The CDR3 loop spans 16 amino acids. The CDR3 DNA reads TGTGCCAGCAGCCTGACCGGGACTAGCGCCATGGATGAGCAGTTCTTC. Encoded protein: CASSLTGTSAMDEQFF.